Sequencing of this TCR beta chain was carried out in a study of shared clonotypes between healthy human individuals. Each sorted subset replicate got 200 ng genomic DNA, about 33,000 genomes. Sequenced by immunoSEQ multiplex PCR; TCRdb stores in-frame clones only, minus some. The profile shows around 1,000,000 clones, 70% to 80% of them singletons. Only Caucasian adults living in Nashville, Tennessee made up the donor group. With 1 base removed from V and 4 bases from J, the gap between germline ends came to 5 bases. The CDR3 runs to 12 residues. Germline V gene lookup returns CDR1 GTSNPN and CDR2 SVGIG (reference sequence).

This TCR was recovered from a man between 18 and 35 years old in good health. Some clones in this sample may be carry-over from other donors' samples. This rearrangement joins TRBV30 to TRBJ1-3, with unresolved D. Specimen: memory CD4+ T cells from PBMCs. The subset was: CD45RA-negative fraction. This CDR3 reads CAWSEQGNTIYF. CDR3 DNA sequence: TGTGCCTGGAGTGAACAGGGAAACACCATATATTTT.